One T cell receptor beta chain is described in this entry. Its antigen is currently unknown. These data are taken from a study of OX40 agonist ivuxolimab in advanced cancers. Study context: A diagnosis of hepatocellular carcinoma, melanoma, renal cell or head and neck cancer was present in dose-escalation patients. Study results and limitations: Individuals who were partial responders at 0.1-3.0 mg/kg had clonal expansion that ranked among the lowest.

Germline V gives CDR1 SEHNR, CDR2 FQNEAQ (reference sequence). V lost 4 bases, J lost 7 bases, and 8 bases lay in between. This CDR3 is built from 12 residues. Measured with immunoSEQ multiplex PCR; TCRdb has only the in-frame clones, and not every one. The data contain around 100,000 clones, around 89% of them singletons. People who had autoimmune disease history or systemic immunosuppression were excluded. This sequence was found in an adult with an advanced solid tumor such as melanoma, head and neck, liver or kidney cancer. The rearrangement joins TRBV7-9 to TRBJ1-5, with a weak D call TRBD1 (5 bases). Here the sequenced sample was CD4+ or CD8+ T cells sorted from blood, taken in a trial of the OX40 agonist ivuxolimab. DNA for the CDR3: TGTGCCAGCAGCTGGGACGGGCAGCCCCAGCATTTT. Translated: CASSWDGQPQHF.